The rows below give T cell receptor beta chains drawn from one sample of a study of cytomegalovirus exposure and HLA in healthy donors. Data came from immunoSEQ multiplex PCR; TCRdb stores just in-frame clones and leaves some out. The sample includes about 160,000 clones, 60% to 80% seen only once; the top ten take roughly 3.7%. The source material was PBMCs. These receptors were collected from a man aged 25-40 years in good health and CMV-seropositive. The CDR3 runs from the conserved cysteine through the conserved F or W. The D gene is left open where the match is weak. Not every row has a clone size; where given, it reads once, few, many or a size class.

TRBV4-1,.,.,TRBJ2-7,CASSQGGGTEQYF,TGCGCCAGCAGCCAAGGAGGAGGGACTGAGCAGTACTTC
TRBV2,.,.,TRBJ2-7,CASSDGFVDEQYF,TGTGCCAGCAGTGACGGGTTCGTAGACGAGCAGTACTTC
TRBV4-1,TRBD2,.,TRBJ2-3,CASSQGPGLTNTDTQYF,TGCGCCAGCAGCCAAGGGCCGGGACTAACTAACACAGATACGCAGTATTTT
TRBV5-4,.,.,TRBJ2-7,CASSPTGNSYEQYF,TGTGCCAGCAGCCCGACAGGAAACTCCTACGAGCAGTACTTC
TRBV27,.,few,TRBJ2-7,CASSPTHGAYEQYF,TGTGCCAGCAGCCCTACTCACGGGGCCTACGAGCAGTACTTC
TRBV7-3,.,once,TRBJ1-6,CASSLHSSYNSSLHF,TGTGCCAGCAGCTTACATAGCTCCTATAATTCATCCCTCCACTTT
TRBV7-9,TRBD2,.,TRBJ2-7,CASSLTSGGAYEQYF,TGTGCCAGCAGCCTGACTAGCGGGGGTGCCTACGAGCAGTACTTC
TRBV6-6,TRBD2,few,TRBJ2-7,CASLGTSGGSEQYF,TGTGCCAGCCTCGGGACTAGCGGGGGTAGCGAGCAGTACTTC
TRBV19,.,.,TRBJ2-7,CASSGTGWYHEQYF,TGTGCCAGTAGTGGCACCGGGTGGTACCACGAGCAGTACTTC
TRBV9,.,.,TRBJ1-1,CASSVGTANTEAFF,TGTGCCAGCAGCGTAGGGACAGCGAACACTGAAGCTTTCTTT
TRBV6-6,TRBD2,few,TRBJ2-1,CASKPPGLAGLEQFF,TGTGCCAGTAAACCTCCGGGACTAGCGGGTCTAGAGCAGTTCTTC
TRBV13,TRBD2,once,TRBJ2-1,CASSSVAGGNEQFF,TGTGCCAGCAGCTCGGTAGCGGGGGGCAATGAGCAGTTCTTC
TRBV19,TRBD1,.,TRBJ2-7,CASSPGTASYEQYF,TGTGCCAGTAGTCCCGGGACAGCATCCTACGAGCAGTACTTC
TRBV9,TRBD2,.,TRBJ2-1,CASSLDSGGSTYNEQFF,TGTGCCAGCAGCTTGGATAGCGGGGGGTCCACCTACAATGAGCAGTTCTTC
TRBV29-1,TRBD1,.,TRBJ1-1,CSVVGTAWDTEAFF,TGCAGCGTTGTCGGGACAGCTTGGGACACTGAAGCTTTCTTT
TRBV10-3,TRBD2,.,TRBJ2-5,CAISDEGGETQYF,TGTGCCATCAGTGATGAGGGAGGGGAGACCCAGTACTTC